This T cell receptor (beta chain) was retrieved from a study of cytomegalovirus exposure and HLA in healthy donors. This clone has only a few counts. CDR1 SGHDN and CDR2 FVKESK come from the germline V gene. The CDR3 is made up of 16 amino acids. V gave up 3 bases and J gave up 0 bases, with 13 bases separating them. The PCR contained 60 Vbeta and 13 Jbeta primers. Assay: immunoSEQ multiplex PCR; the TCRdb copy retains only in-frame clones and omits some. The table lists approximately 200,000 clones, around 79% of them singletons. The material sequenced was PBMCs. V gene TRBV14 combines with J gene TRBJ2-3, with D possibly TRBD2 on 6 matching bases. The receptor's source is a man between 18 and 35 years old in good health and CMV-seronegative. The CDR3 DNA reads as TGTGCCAGCAGCCATCGAGGGGCGGGAAGCACAGATACGCAGTATTTT. This encodes CASSHRGAGSTDTQYF.